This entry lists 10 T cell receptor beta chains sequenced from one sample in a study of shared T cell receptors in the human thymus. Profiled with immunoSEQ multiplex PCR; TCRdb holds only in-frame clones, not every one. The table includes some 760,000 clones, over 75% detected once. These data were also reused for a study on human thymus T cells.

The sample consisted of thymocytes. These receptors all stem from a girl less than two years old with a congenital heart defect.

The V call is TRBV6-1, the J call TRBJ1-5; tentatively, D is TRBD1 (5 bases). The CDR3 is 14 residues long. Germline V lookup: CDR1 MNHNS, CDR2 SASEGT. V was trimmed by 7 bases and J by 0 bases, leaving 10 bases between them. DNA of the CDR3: TGTGCCAGCACGCAGGGTAATAGCAATCAGCCCCAGCATTTT. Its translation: CASTQGNSNQPQHF.

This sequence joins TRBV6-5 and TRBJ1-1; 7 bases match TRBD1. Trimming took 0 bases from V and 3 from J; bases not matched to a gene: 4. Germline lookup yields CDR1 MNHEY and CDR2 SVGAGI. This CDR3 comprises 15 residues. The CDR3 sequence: CASSYSTGPDTEAFF. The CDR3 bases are TGTGCCAGCAGTTACTCGACAGGGCCGGACACTGAAGCTTTCTTT.

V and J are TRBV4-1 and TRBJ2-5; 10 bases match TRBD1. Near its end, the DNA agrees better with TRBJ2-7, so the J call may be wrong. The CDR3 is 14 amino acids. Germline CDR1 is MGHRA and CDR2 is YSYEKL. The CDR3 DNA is TGCGCCAGCAGCCAGACAGGGGGCTGGTACGAGCAGTACTTC. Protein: CASSQTGGWYEQYF.

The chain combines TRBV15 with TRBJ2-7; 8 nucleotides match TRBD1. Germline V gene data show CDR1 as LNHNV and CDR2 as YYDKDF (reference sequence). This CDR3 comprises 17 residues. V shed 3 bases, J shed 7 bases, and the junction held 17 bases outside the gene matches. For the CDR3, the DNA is TGTGCCACCAGCAGGGACATTATCGGGACAGGAAGTTCAGAGCAGTACTTC. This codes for CATSRDIIGTGSSEQYF.

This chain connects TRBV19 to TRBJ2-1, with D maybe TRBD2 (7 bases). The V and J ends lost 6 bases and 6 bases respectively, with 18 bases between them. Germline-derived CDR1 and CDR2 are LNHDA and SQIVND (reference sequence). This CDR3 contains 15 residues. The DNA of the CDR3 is TGTGCCAGTAGACGAAGGGGGGGCCGGATCAATGAGCAGTTCTTC. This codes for CASRRRGGRINEQFF.

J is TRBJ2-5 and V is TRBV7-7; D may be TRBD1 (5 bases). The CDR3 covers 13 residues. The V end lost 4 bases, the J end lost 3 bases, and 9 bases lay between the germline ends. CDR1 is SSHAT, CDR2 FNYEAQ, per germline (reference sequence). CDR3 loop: CASSYGHKETQYF. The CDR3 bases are TGTGCCAGCAGCTACGGACACAAAGAGACCCAGTACTTC. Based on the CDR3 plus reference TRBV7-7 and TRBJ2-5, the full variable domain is GAGVSQSPRYKVTKRGQDVTLRCDPISSHATLYWYQQALGQGPEFLTYFNYEAQPDKSGLPSDRFSAERPEGSISTLTIQRTEQRDSAMYRCASSYGHKETQYFGPGTRLLVL.

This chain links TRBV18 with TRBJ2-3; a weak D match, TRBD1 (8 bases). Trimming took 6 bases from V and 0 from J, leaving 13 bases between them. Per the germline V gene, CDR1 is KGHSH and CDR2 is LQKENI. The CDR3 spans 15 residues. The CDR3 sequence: CASSQQGGSTDTQYF. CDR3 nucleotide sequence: TGTGCCAGCTCCCAACAGGGGGGGAGCACAGATACGCAGTATTTT.

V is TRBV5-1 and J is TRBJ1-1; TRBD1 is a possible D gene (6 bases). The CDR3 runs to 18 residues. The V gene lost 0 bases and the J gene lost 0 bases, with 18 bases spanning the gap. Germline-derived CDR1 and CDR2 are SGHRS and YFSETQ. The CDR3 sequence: CASSLEYTQGPMNTEAFF. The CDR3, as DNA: TGCGCCAGCAGCTTGGAATATACACAGGGCCCCATGAACACTGAAGCTTTCTTT.

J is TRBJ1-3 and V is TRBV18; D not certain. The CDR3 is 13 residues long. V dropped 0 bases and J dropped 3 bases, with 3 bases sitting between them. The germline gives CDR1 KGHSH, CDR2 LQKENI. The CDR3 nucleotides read TGTGCCAGCTCACCACCCGTTGGAAACACCATATATTTT. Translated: CASSPPVGNTIYF.

The DNA for the CDR3 is TGTGCCAGCTCACCAAAGGTTAGACGGGTGGAGACCCAGTACTTC. Translation: CASSPKVRRVETQYF. J is TRBJ2-5 and V is TRBV18; D uncertain. Trimming removed 2 bases at V and 5 bases at J, with 15 bases between. CDR3 length: 15 amino acids. From germline, CDR1 is KGHSH and CDR2 LQKENI.